This entry lists 24 T cell receptor beta chains sequenced from one sample in a study of T cells in Graves' hyperthyroidism and ophthalmopathy. The TCR beta CDR3 regions underwent amplification using RNA transcripts as the source. Carried out on the TCR CDR3, a first-round RT-PCR used the HTBI primer set. Using its own MiXCR run on the multiplex PCR reads, TCRdb lists one record per CDR3 protein. The sample lists about 410,000 distinct CDR3 sequences, 14% to 15% seen once, with about 12% in the top ten. Sequenced input: blood. The receptor set was obtained from a young man with Graves' ophthalmopathy.

The gene calls are TRBV30 and TRBJ1-6, with TRBD1 matching 8 bases. V was clipped by 2 bases and J by 0 bases; unmatched bases: 3. This CDR3 region has 16 residues. Germline-derived CDR1 and CDR2 are GTSNPN and SVGIG (reference sequence). For the CDR3, the DNA is TGTGCCTGGAGTTCCACAGGGGGCTCCTATAATTCACCCCTCCACTTT. Its protein is CAWSSTGGSYNSPLHF.

This clonotype was recorded at least ten times. The CDR3: CASSPPLGTSGSFEQFF. CDR3 nucleotides: TGTGCCAGCAGCCCGCCTCTGGGGACTAGCGGGAGTTTTGAGCAGTTCTTC. The V call is TRBV7-2, the J call TRBJ2-1, with TRBD2 matching over 14 bases. Germline-derived CDR1 and CDR2 are SGHTA and FQGNSA. The length of the CDR3 is 17 residues. The J segment lost 9 bases and the V segment lost 5 bases, leaving 12 bases of the junction unmatched.

Many counts were recorded for this clonotype. J is TRBJ1-1 and V is TRBV9; 9 bases match TRBD1. CDR1 and CDR2 from the germline V gene are SGDLS and YYNGEE. CDR3 length equals 15 residues. Trimming took 3 bases from V and 1 from J; bases not matched to a gene: 4. CDR3: CASSARTGANTEAFF. Written as DNA, the CDR3 is TGTGCCAGCAGCGCCCGGACAGGGGCGAACACTGAAGCTTTCTTT.

This clonotype was observed at least ten times. V usage is TRBV20-1 and J usage is TRBJ2-2; 11 positions match TRBD2. CDR3 length equals 16 residues. V lost 0 bases to trimming and J lost 5 bases; unmatched junction nucleotides: 5. The germline CDR1 and CDR2 sequences are DFQATT and SNEGSKA (reference sequence). For the CDR3, the DNA is TGCAGTGCTAGAGAACTAGCGGGGGCGTTGACCGGGGAGCTGTTTTTT. This encodes CSARELAGALTGELFF.

The chain employs TRBV5-1 and TRBJ2-7; 11 nucleotides align to TRBD2. V dropped 2 bases and J dropped 7; count of bases not matched to a gene: 17. CDR1 and CDR2 (germline): SGHRS, YFSETQ. CDR3 length: 18 amino acids. The CDR3 coding sequence is TGCGCCAGCAGCTTTAGCGGGAGGGCCAGTCCAACTACGGGGGAGCAGTACTTC. This codes for CASSFSGRASPTTGEQYF.

In the case of this clonotype: Possible read error: a much larger clone is one base away. V gene TRBV7-9 combines with J gene TRBJ2-3, with D uncertain. This CDR3 has 17 residues. Germline V gene lookup returns CDR1 SEHNR and CDR2 FQNEAQ (reference sequence). CDR3: CGSSAQRGGLITDTQYF. In DNA form, the CDR3 reads TGTGGCAGCAGCGCCCAGCGCGGCGGCCTAATCACAGATACGCAGTATTTT.

As to this clonotype: Possible read error: a much larger clone is one base away. The chain combines TRBV7-8 with TRBJ2-5; 13 nucleotides line up with TRBD2. From germline, CDR1 is SGHVS and CDR2 FQNEAQ. V gave up 4 bases and J gave up 7 bases; unmatched junction bases: 12. This CDR3 has 17 amino acids. This CDR3 reads CASSSPTSGGPPGTQYF. The CDR3 nucleotides read TGTGCCAGCAGCTCTCCGACTAGCGGGGGGCCACCAGGGACCCAGTACTTC.

CDR3 sequence: CAVPADQETQYF. The CDR3 bases are TGTGCCGTTCCGGCAGACCAAGAGACCCAGTACTTC. The chain is built from TRBV7-9 and TRBJ2-5; no reliable D call. The germline gives CDR1 SEHNR, CDR2 FQNEAQ (reference sequence). The CDR3 totals 12 residues. The V end was cut by 11 bases, the J end by 0 bases, with 10 bases between.

This clonotype was observed a handful of times. The rearrangement joins TRBV7-9 to TRBJ2-1; TRBD2 matches at 8 bases. Per germline, CDR1 SEHNR and CDR2 FQNEAQ (reference sequence). The J segment lost 6 bases and the V segment lost 5 bases, leaving 3 bases of the junction unmatched. The CDR3 runs to 13 residues. CDR3 in DNA: TGTGCCAGCAGCCGGGGGGGGCCCAATGAGCAGTTCTTC. It encodes CASSRGGPNEQFF.

In regard to this clonotype: A read error may be the cause here, since a much bigger clone is one base away. V gene TRBV20-1 combines with J gene TRBJ2-7; TRBD2 matches at 13 bases. The J call is in doubt because the DNA end fits TRBJ2-1 better. The CDR3 runs 14 residues. The germline V gene encodes CDR1 DFQATT and CDR2 SNEGSKA (reference sequence). This CDR3 is CSARQLAGGYEQFF. The CDR3, as DNA: TGCAGTGCTAGACAACTAGCGGGAGGGTACGAGCAGTTCTTC.

This clonotype was recorded many times. The chain uses TRBV3-1 and TRBJ1-5; D remains unclear. CDR1 is LGHDT and CDR2 is YNNKEL in the germline V gene (reference sequence). V was cut by 1 base and J by 5 bases, with 9 bases left in between. This CDR3 region has 14 residues. The CDR3 here is CASSQGRTYQPQHF. The CDR3 DNA sequence: TGTGCCAGCAGCCAAGGCAGGACGTATCAGCCCCAGCATTTT.

In this sample, this clonotype turned up many times. The rearrangement uses TRBV4-1 and TRBJ2-7; the match to TRBD2 covers 8 bases. The V and J ends lost 3 bases and 5 bases, in that order; junction bases with no gene match: 9. The V gene's germline CDR1 is MGHRA and CDR2 YSYEKL. The CDR3 length is 15 residues. In DNA form, the CDR3 reads TGCGCCAGCAGCCAGGTAGCGGGACGGGTCAACGAGCAGTACTTC. As protein: CASSQVAGRVNEQYF.

V is TRBV11-2 and J is TRBJ2-1; 7 positions agree with TRBD2. Trimming took 5 bases from V and 9 from J; bases not matched to a gene: 7. The CDR3 extends over 13 amino acids. The V gene's germline CDR1 is SGHAT and CDR2 FQNNGV. CDR3 nucleotides: TGTGCCAGCAGCCCGGGACTACAATTTGAGCAGTTCTTC. This encodes CASSPGLQFEQFF.

This clonotype was observed a few times. V usage is TRBV4-1 and J usage is TRBJ2-1, with a possible D match to TRBD1 (6 bases). The germline gives CDR1 MGHRA, CDR2 YSYEKL. CDR3 length equals 16 residues. The V and J ends lost 6 bases and 2 bases respectively, with 17 bases between them. Here the CDR3 DNA reads TGCGCCAGCAGGGAGGAACAGGGTTCCGCCTACAATGAGCAGTTCTTC. It yields the protein CASREEQGSAYNEQFF.

This sequence joins TRBV6-1 and TRBJ2-7; TRBD2 aligns across 13 bases. The ends lost 8 bases at V and 4 bases at J; junction bases unmatched: 8. The CDR3 sequence is 15 residues long. CDR1 and CDR2 from the germline V gene are MNHNS and SASEGT. CDR3 in amino acids: CASRNPGLAGYEQYF. The CDR3 nucleotides are TGTGCCAGCCGGAACCCGGGACTAGCGGGGTACGAGCAGTACTTC.

Turning to this clonotype: A much larger clone is a single base away; this may be a read error. The rearrangement joins TRBV6-1 to TRBJ2-3; TRBD2 is a possible D gene (6 bases). Germline CDR1 is MNHNS and CDR2 is SASEGT. This CDR3 has 15 residues. The V end lost 5 bases, the J end lost 4 bases, and 16 bases lay between the germline ends. The CDR3 reads CASSLPTRGADTQYF. CDR3 DNA sequence: TGTGCCAGCAGTCTCCCGACTCGCGGGGCAGATACGCAGTATTTT.

This clonotype has ten or more counts. This chain uses TRBV18 with TRBJ1-4, with TRBD1 as a possible D gene (6 bases). The CDR3 covers 16 residues. From germline, CDR1 is KGHSH and CDR2 LQKENI. The ends were cut back, 4 bases at V and 6 bases at J, with 18 bases in the middle. The CDR3 sequence is CASSRVQQGGDEKLFF. The CDR3 nucleotides read TGTGCCAGCTCACGGGTCCAACAGGGCGGAGATGAAAAACTGTTTTTT.

This clonotype was counted at least ten times. This chain uses TRBV5-1 with TRBJ1-5; the match to TRBD1 covers 12 bases. CDR1 is SGHRS, CDR2 YFSETQ, per germline. There are 14 residues in the CDR3. The V segment lost 9 bases and the J segment 6 bases; nucleotides outside the gene matches: 7. The CDR3 sequence: CATTGTGGIQPQHF. The CDR3 bases are TGCGCCACGACCGGGACAGGGGGCATTCAGCCCCAGCATTTT.

At least ten counts were recorded for this clonotype. The J gene is TRBJ2-7, the V gene TRBV27; no reliable D call. Trimming cost V 6 bases and J 5 bases, with 8 bases left between them. The CDR3 is 11 amino acids. Germline lookup yields CDR1 MNHEY and CDR2 SMNVEV (reference sequence). The CDR3 DNA reads TGTGCCAGCAGCCGCCAAGACGAGCAGTACTTC. Its translation is CASSRQDEQYF.

With regard to this clonotype: A much larger clone differs from this one at a single base, so this may be a read error. The conserved final phenylalanine or tryptophan is absent from the CDR3, which likely points to a read error. This chain uses TRBV20-1 with TRBJ1-1; TRBD1 might be the D (5 bases). The V end was cut by 1 base, the J end by 10 bases, with 7 bases between. The CDR3 contains 10 residues. Germline loops: CDR1 DFQATT, CDR2 SNEGSKA (reference sequence). The DNA for the CDR3 is TGCAGTGCTAGAGCCAGGGTAGCTTTCCTT. It yields the protein CSARARVAFL.

V gene TRBV6-1 combines with J gene TRBJ2-2, with TRBD1 matching over 7 bases. V shed 11 bases, J shed 4 bases, and the junction held 13 bases outside the gene matches. Germline V gene lookup returns CDR1 MNHNS and CDR2 SASEGT. The length of the CDR3 is 15 residues. The chain's CDR3 is CAFSSAGGGTGELFF. CDR3 DNA: TGTGCCTTCTCGTCGGCAGGGGGTGGCACCGGGGAGCTGTTTTTT.

The sample holds many counts of this clonotype. This rearrangement joins TRBV7-2 to TRBJ2-1; 12 bases map to TRBD2. The CDR3 spans 16 residues. Germline CDR1 SGHTA, CDR2 FQGNSA. Trimming at V came to 0 bases and at J to 9 bases, leaving 6 bases not matched to a gene. The CDR3 coding sequence is TGTGCCAGCAGCTTAGCTGGGCTAGCGGGGGGGAGTGAGCAGTTCTTC. This encodes CASSLAGLAGGSEQFF.

This clonotype was seen repeatedly, ten times or more. The chain carries TRBV7-9 and TRBJ1-1, with D possibly being TRBD1 (5 bases). The CDR3 is made up of 15 amino acids. V gave up 5 bases and J gave up 1 base, with 14 bases separating them. Germline V CDR1 and CDR2: SEHNR, FQNEAQ (reference sequence). CDR3 nucleotides: TGTGCCAGCAGCCCAACGGGACGGAGGAACACTGAAGCTTTCTTT. Translated, it gives CASSPTGRRNTEAFF. Drawing the rest from reference TRBV7-9 and TRBJ1-1, the complete variable domain is DTGVSQNPRHKITKRGQNVTFRCDPISEHNRLYWYRQTLGQGPEFLTYFQNEAQLEKSRLLSDRFSAERPKGSFSTLEIQRTEQGDSAMYLCASSPTGRRNTEAFFGQGTRLTVV.

The sample holds many counts of this clonotype. This chain links TRBV4-2 with TRBJ1-5; unclear D gene. The V end was cut by 0 bases, the J end by 7 bases, with 16 bases between. This CDR3 spans 16 amino acids. CDR1 and CDR2 (germline): LGHNA, YNFKEQ. The CDR3 reads CASSQDLSSNGQPQHF. The CDR3 DNA reads TGTGCCAGCAGCCAAGACCTCTCGTCGAACGGACAGCCCCAGCATTTT.